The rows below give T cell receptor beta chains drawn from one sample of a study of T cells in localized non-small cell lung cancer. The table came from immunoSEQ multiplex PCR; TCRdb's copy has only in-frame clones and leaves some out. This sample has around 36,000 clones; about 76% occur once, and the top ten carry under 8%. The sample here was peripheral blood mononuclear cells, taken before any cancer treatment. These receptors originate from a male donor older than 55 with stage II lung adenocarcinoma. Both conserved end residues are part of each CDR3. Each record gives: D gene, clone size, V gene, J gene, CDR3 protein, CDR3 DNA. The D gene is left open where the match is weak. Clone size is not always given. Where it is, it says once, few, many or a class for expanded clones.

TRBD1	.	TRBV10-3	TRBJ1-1	CAISEGQDFIGAFF	TGTGCCATCAGTGAAGGACAGGACTTCATCGGGGCTTTCTTT
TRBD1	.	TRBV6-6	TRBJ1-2	CASSDRGSEGYTF	TGTGCCAGCAGCGACAGGGGGTCAGAAGGCTACACCTTC
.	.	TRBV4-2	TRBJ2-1	CASSQENEQFF	TGTGCCAGCAGCCAGGAAAATGAGCAGTTCTTC
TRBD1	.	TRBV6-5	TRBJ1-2	CASTNPGQGNYGYTF	TGTGCCAGCACCAACCCGGGACAGGGGAACTATGGCTACACCTTC
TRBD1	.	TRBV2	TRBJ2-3	CASKGTGGTDTQYF	TGTGCCAGCAAAGGGACAGGGGGAACAGATACGCAGTATTTT
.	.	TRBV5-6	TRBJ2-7	CASRFYGQSYEQYF	TGTGCCAGCAGGTTTTATGGACAGTCCTACGAGCAGTACTTC
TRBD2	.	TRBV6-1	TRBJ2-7	CASIAPGGKNHEQYF	TGTGCCAGCATCGCACCGGGGGGAAAAAATCACGAGCAGTACTTC
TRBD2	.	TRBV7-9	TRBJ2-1	CASSTGLVGSYNEQFF	TGTGCCAGCAGCACGGGACTAGTCGGATCCTACAATGAGCAGTTCTTC
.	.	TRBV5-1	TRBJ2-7	CASSFRDNSEQYF	TGCGCCAGCAGCTTCCGGGACAATTCTGAGCAGTACTTC
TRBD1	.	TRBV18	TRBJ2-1	CASSLGTADNEQFF	TGTGCCAGCTCACTGGGGACAGCTGACAATGAGCAGTTCTTC
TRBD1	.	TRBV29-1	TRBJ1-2	CSVGDRPNGYTF	TGCAGCGTTGGGGACAGGCCTAATGGCTACACCTTC
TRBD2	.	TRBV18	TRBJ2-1	CASSPRPSGINEQFF	TGTGCCAGCTCACCAAGGCCTAGCGGGATAAATGAGCAGTTCTTC
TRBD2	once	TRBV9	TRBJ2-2	CASSVLAGVTGELFF	TGTGCCAGCAGCGTACTAGCGGGAGTTACCGGGGAGCTGTTTTTT
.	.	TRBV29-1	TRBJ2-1	CSVEDQARGWQFF	TGCAGCGTTGAAGATCAGGCTAGGGGTTGGCAGTTCTTC
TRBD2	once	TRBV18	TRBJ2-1	CASSPPASGGEQFF	TGTGCCAGCTCACCACCCGCTAGCGGTGGTGAGCAGTTCTTC
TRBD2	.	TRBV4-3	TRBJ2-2	CASSQAGLADPTGELFF	TGCGCCAGCAGCCAGGCGGGACTAGCGGACCCCACCGGGGAGCTGTTTTTT
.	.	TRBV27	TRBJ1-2	CASSSSAGYGYTF	TGTGCCAGCAGTTCATCGGCGGGGTATGGCTACACCTTC
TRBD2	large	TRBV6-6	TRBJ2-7	CASRTSGRPYYEQYF	TGTGCCAGCAGGACTAGCGGGAGACCGTACTACGAGCAGTACTTC
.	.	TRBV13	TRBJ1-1	CASSREGYTEAFF	TGTGCCAGCAGCCGAGAGGGATACACTGAAGCTTTCTTT
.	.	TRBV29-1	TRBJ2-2	CSVSFWGGELFF	TGCAGCGTTTCCTTTTGGGGCGGGGAGCTGTTTTTT
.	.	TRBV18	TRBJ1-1	CASSQGQTWGEAFF	TGTGCCAGCTCACAAGGACAGACATGGGGTGAAGCTTTCTTT
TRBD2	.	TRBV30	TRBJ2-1	CAWSVRLAGNEQFF	TGTGCCTGGAGTGTACGGCTAGCGGGAAATGAGCAGTTCTTC
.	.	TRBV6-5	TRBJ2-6	CASSYSAVLTF	TGTGCCAGCAGTTACTCGGCCGTCCTGACTTTC
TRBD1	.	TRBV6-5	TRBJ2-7	CASSPGTGFSEQYF	TGTGCCAGCAGTCCCGGGACAGGGTTTAGCGAGCAGTACTTC
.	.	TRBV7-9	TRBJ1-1	CASSRIMTEAFF	TGTGCCAGCAGTCGTATAATGACTGAAGCTTTCTTT
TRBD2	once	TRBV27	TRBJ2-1	CASSFLAGDNEQFF	TGTGCCAGCAGTTTCCTAGCGGGAGACAATGAGCAGTTCTTC
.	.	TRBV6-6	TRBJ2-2	CASSNQGRSNTGELFF	TGTGCCAGCAGTAACCAGGGTCGGTCGAACACCGGGGAGCTGTTTTTT
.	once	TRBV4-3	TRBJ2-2	CASSQEIGDKPSGELFF	TGCGCCAGCAGCCAAGAGATAGGGGACAAGCCGTCCGGGGAGCTGTTTTTT
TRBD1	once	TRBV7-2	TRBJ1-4	CASSLGRDSYATNEKLFF	TGTGCCAGCAGTTTGGGGCGGGACAGTTATGCAACTAATGAAAAACTGTTTTTT
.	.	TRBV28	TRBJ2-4	CASSGAPVNIQYF	TGTGCCAGCAGTGGGGCTCCAGTGAACATTCAGTACTTC
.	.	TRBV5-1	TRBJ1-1	CASSSQASNTEAFF	TGCGCCAGCAGCTCACAGGCATCGAACACTGAAGCTTTCTTT
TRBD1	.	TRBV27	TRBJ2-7	CASSFQTGPYEQYF	TGTGCCAGCAGTTTCCAGACAGGGCCCTACGAGCAGTACTTC
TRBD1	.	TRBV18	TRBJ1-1	CASSVGQGGLTEAFF	TGTGCCAGCTCAGTCGGACAGGGAGGCTTGACTGAAGCTTTCTTT
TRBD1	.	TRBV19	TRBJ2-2	CASSLDRVTGELFF	TGTGCCAGTAGCCTCGACAGGGTCACCGGGGAGCTGTTTTTT
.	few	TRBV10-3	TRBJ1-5	CAISESNQPQHF	TGTGCCATCAGTGAGTCGAATCAGCCCCAGCATTTT
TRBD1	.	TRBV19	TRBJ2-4	CASSSDRGQWSIQYF	TGTGCCAGTAGCTCCGACAGGGGGCAGTGGAGCATTCAGTACTTC
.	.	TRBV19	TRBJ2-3	CASSIKRDTDTQYF	TGTGCCAGTAGTATTAAACGGGACACAGATACGCAGTATTTT
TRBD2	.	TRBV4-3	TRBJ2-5	CASSPSSSGSYETQYF	TGCGCCAGCAGCCCATCGTCTAGCGGGAGCTACGAGACCCAGTACTTC
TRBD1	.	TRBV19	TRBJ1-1	CASRLGGSNTEAFF	TGTGCCAGTAGGTTAGGGGGCTCGAACACTGAAGCTTTCTTT
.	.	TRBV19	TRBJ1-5	CASAQATNQPQHF	TGTGCCAGCGCTCAGGCTACCAATCAGCCCCAGCATTTT
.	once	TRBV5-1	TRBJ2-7	CASSLGGATEQYF	TGCGCCAGCAGCTTGGGAGGGGCGACCGAGCAGTACTTC
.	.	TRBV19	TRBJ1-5	CASSPKTAFNQPQHF	TGTGCCAGTAGTCCCAAGACAGCGTTCAATCAGCCCCAGCATTTT
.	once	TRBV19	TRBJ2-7	CASSDDLSYEQYF	TGTGCCAGTAGTGACGACCTGTCCTACGAGCAGTACTTC
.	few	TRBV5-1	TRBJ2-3	CASSLRATSTDTQYF	TGCGCCAGCAGCTTGAGAGCGACTAGCACAGATACGCAGTATTTT
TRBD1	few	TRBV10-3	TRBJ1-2	CAIGTGGSYGYTF	TGTGCCATCGGGACAGGGGGCTCGTATGGCTACACCTTC
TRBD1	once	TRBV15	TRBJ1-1	CATSRDRTGWNTEAFF	TGTGCCACCAGCAGAGACCGGACAGGGTGGAACACTGAAGCTTTCTTT
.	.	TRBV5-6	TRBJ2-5	CASSRTTGQETQYF	TGTGCCAGCAGCCGGACGACAGGCCAAGAGACCCAGTACTTC
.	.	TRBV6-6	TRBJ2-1	CASSYERRKYNEQFF	TGTGCCAGCAGTTACGAGAGACGGAAATACAATGAGCAGTTCTTC
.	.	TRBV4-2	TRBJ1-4	CASSQVVWGRTDNEKLFF	TGTGCCAGCAGCCAAGTAGTGTGGGGGAGGACAGATAATGAAAAACTGTTTTTT
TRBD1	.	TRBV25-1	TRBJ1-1	CASITGDTEAFF	TGTGCCAGCATCACAGGGGACACTGAAGCTTTCTTT
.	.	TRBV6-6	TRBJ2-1	CASSSPDLRGLF	TGTGCCAGCAGTTCCCCTGACCTGCGCGGCCTCTTC
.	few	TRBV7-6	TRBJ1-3	CASSSGGDTIYF	TGTGCCAGCAGCTCGGGCGGAGACACCATATATTTT
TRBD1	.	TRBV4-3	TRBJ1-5	CASSQGTGDSAQHF	TGCGCCAGCAGCCAAGGGACAGGGGATTCAGCCCAGCATTTT